These T cell receptor beta chains were read from a single sample in a study of T cells in Graves' hyperthyroidism and ophthalmopathy. TCRdb used MiXCR to reprocess the multiplex PCR reads, holding one entry per CDR3 protein. The profile shows roughly 750,000 distinct CDR3 sequences, roughly 15% of them singletons. The sample was blood. These receptors were collected from a man aged 18 to 35 with Graves' hyperthyroidism. Each CDR3 is given with its conserved first and last residue. The D gene is left open where the match is weak. A clone size is listed for some rows: how often the clone was seen (once, few, many), or a class if it is expanded.

V gene	J gene	clone size	D gene	CDR3 protein	CDR3 DNA
TRBV11-2	TRBJ2-5	.	.	CASSSIETQYF	TGTGCCAGCAGCTCCATAGAGACCCAGTACTTC
TRBV20-1	TRBJ2-3	.	.	CSARVPTRDTDTQYF	TGCAGTGCTAGGGTCCCGACTAGAGACACAGATACGCAGTATTTT
TRBV29-1	TRBJ1-1	.	TRBD1	CSVEEGTGPTGAFF	TGCAGCGTTGAAGAGGGGACAGGGCCCACTGGAGCTTTCTTT
TRBV6-2/TRBV6-3	TRBJ2-7	.	.	CASSSRGVFDEQYF	TGTGCCAGCAGTTCTAGAGGGGTTTTCGACGAGCAGTACTTC
TRBV3-1	TRBJ2-7	.	TRBD2	CASSQDDSGRSTYEQYF	TGTGCCAGCAGCCAAGACGATAGCGGGAGGTCCACCTACGAGCAGTACTTC
TRBV24-1	TRBJ2-7	few	TRBD1	CATSDEGQGPLSEQYF	TGTGCCACCAGTGATGAAGGACAGGGGCCTCTCAGCGAGCAGTACTTC
TRBV3-1	TRBJ2-6	many	TRBD1	CASSPPGTAGSGANVLTF	TGTGCCAGCAGCCCGCCAGGGACAGCCGGCTCTGGGGCCAACGTCCTGACTTTC
TRBV28	TRBJ1-4	.	TRBD1	CASSLGGTANEKLFF	TGTGCCAGCAGTTTAGGGGGGACAGCCAATGAAAAACTGTTTTTT
TRBV12-3/TRBV12-4	TRBJ2-7	many	TRBD2	CASSLRPGLAGGPSYEQYF	TGTGCCAGCAGTTTACGTCCCGGACTAGCGGGAGGGCCATCCTACGAGCAGTACTTC
TRBV9	TRBJ1-3	once	.	CASSPPDRNTIYF	TGTGCCAGCAGCCCACCGGACAGAAACACCATATATTTT
TRBV19	TRBJ2-7	.	TRBD1	CASSIGQGVRYEQYF	TGTGCCAGTAGTATCGGACAGGGAGTACGCTACGAGCAGTACTTC
TRBV4-2	TRBJ1-2	.	TRBD1	CASSPFFDREHYGYTF	TGTGCCAGCAGCCCATTTTTCGACAGGGAGCACTATGGCTACACCTTC
TRBV7-9	TRBJ2-7	many	.	CASSPRTEIIVSYEQYF	TGTGCCAGCAGCCCCCGGACAGAGATTATTGTTTCCTACGAGCAGTACTTC
TRBV29-1	TRBJ1-1	few	.	CSVGPAGRGSGTEAFF	TGCAGCGTTGGGCCCGCTGGGAGGGGCTCGGGCACTGAAGCTTTCTTT
TRBV20-1	TRBJ2-4	.	.	CSASVGSAAKNIQYF	TGCAGTGCTAGTGTCGGGAGTGCGGCCAAAAACATTCAGTACTTC
TRBV18	TRBJ2-4	.	TRBD2	CASSGELALRAKNIQYF	TGTGCCAGCTCCGGAGAACTAGCGTTACGAGCCAAAAACATTCAGTACTTC
TRBV27	TRBJ2-3	many	.	CASSFIGLTTDTQYF	TGTGCCAGCAGTTTCATAGGCCTTACCACAGATACGCAGTATTTT
TRBV30	TRBJ2-7	many	.	CAWSVEGPTYEQYF	TGTGCCTGGAGTGTTGAGGGGCCAACCTACGAGCAGTACTTC
TRBV20-1	TRBJ1-4	once	.	CSASGTAVGEKLFF	TGCAGTGCTTCCGGGACCGCTGTTGGCGAAAAACTGTTTTTT
TRBV9	TRBJ2-3	once	TRBD2	CASSVGGREEDTQYF	TGTGCCAGCAGCGTAGGGGGGCGGGAGGAAGATACGCAGTATTTT
TRBV6-1	TRBJ2-1	many	TRBD1	CASREGTGRGGEQFF	TGTGCCAGCAGGGAAGGGACAGGGAGAGGCGGGGAGCAGTTCTTC
TRBV7-2	TRBJ2-1	many	TRBD2	CASSRGTSGVYNEQFF	TGTGCCAGCAGCCGTGGGACTAGCGGGGTCTACAATGAGCAGTTCTTC
TRBV7-2	TRBJ2-5	many	.	CASSVIQGETQYF	TGTGCCAGCAGCGTCATCCAGGGAGAGACCCAGTACTTC
TRBV30	TRBJ2-7	many	.	CAWSVGGLIYEQYF	TGTGCCTGGAGTGTAGGGGGGCTAATCTACGAGCAGTACTTC
TRBV6-1	TRBJ2-2	many	TRBD2	CASRPPSGRWTGELFF	TGTGCCAGCAGGCCGCCCAGCGGGAGGTGGACCGGGGAGCTGTTTTTT
TRBV9	TRBJ1-1	.	.	CASSPPRVSNTEAFF	TGTGCCAGCAGCCCCCCGAGGGTGTCGAACACTGAAGCTTTCTTT
TRBV27	TRBJ2-6	many	.	CASSTTRDRSSGANVLTF	TGTGCCAGCAGCACAACAAGGGACCGAAGCTCTGGGGCCAACGTCCTGACTTTC
TRBV10-2	TRBJ2-7	.	.	CASSESQGGFYEQYF	TGCGCCAGCAGTGAGTCGCAGGGGGGATTCTACGAGCAGTACTTC
TRBV6-2/TRBV6-3	TRBJ2-3	few	.	CASSAGISTDTQYF	TGTGCCAGCAGCGCCGGGATAAGCACAGATACGCAGTATTTT
TRBV2	TRBJ2-7	few	.	CASRTLSEQYF	TGTGCCAGCAGGACCCTCTCCGAGCAGTACTTC
TRBV12-3/TRBV12-4	TRBJ2-3	few	.	CASTSSSDTQYF	TGTGCCAGCACCTCTAGTTCAGATACGCAGTATTTT
TRBV6-2/TRBV6-3	TRBJ2-1	few	.	CASSPARPRNEQFF	TGTGCCAGCAGTCCCGCCCGCCCTAGAAATGAGCAGTTCTTC
TRBV19	TRBJ2-3	.	TRBD2	CASSIGTSGDTQYF	TGTGCCAGTAGTATCGGGACTAGCGGGGATACGCAGTATTTT
TRBV11-2	TRBJ2-3	many	TRBD2	CASSLRGRAGTDTQYF	TGTGCCAGCAGCTTACGCGGGAGGGCCGGCACAGATACGCAGTATTTT
TRBV29-1	TRBJ1-1	few	.	CSALLNLNTEAFF	TGCAGCGCCCTCCTGAACTTGAACACTGAAGCTTTCTTT
TRBV28	TRBJ1-1	.	.	CASSLNRQAGLTEAFF	TGTGCCAGCAGTTTAAACCGACAGGCCGGGTTGACTGAAGCTTTCTTT
TRBV28	TRBJ2-7	many	.	CASSFLPRSYEQYF	TGTGCCAGCAGTTTTCTTCCCCGCTCCTACGAGCAGTACTTC
TRBV2	TRBJ2-7	.	TRBD1	CAVGGQGQWDEQYF	TGTGCCGTAGGGGGACAGGGGCAGTGGGACGAGCAGTACTTC
TRBV12-3/TRBV12-4	TRBJ2-1	many	TRBD2	CASTPRLAGGPGEQFF	TGTGCCAGCACTCCTCGACTAGCGGGAGGGCCAGGTGAGCAGTTCTTC
TRBV7-8	TRBJ2-1	many	TRBD2	CASSYPGLASKTGSYNEQFF	TGTGCCAGCAGCTACCCGGGACTAGCGTCAAAGACTGGGTCCTACAATGAGCAGTTCTTC
TRBV4-2	TRBJ2-2	.	.	CASSPLGAQDTGELFF	TGTGCCAGCAGCCCCCTGGGGGCGCAGGACACCGGGGAGCTGTTTTTT
TRBV27	TRBJ1-4	.	TRBD1	CASSLAQGVEKLFF	TGTGCCAGCAGTTTGGCCCAGGGGGTTGAAAAACTGTTTTTT
TRBV3-1	TRBJ2-1	.	.	CASSQDRRGPSSYNEQFF	TGTGCCAGCAGCCAAGATCGCCGGGGCCCCAGCTCCTACAATGAGCAGTTCTTC
TRBV20-1	TRBJ2-5	many	.	CSASTGTWAETQYF	TGCAGTGCTAGCACAGGAACTTGGGCAGAGACCCAGTACTTC
TRBV2	TRBJ2-1	many	.	CASSVSTAYNEQFF	TGTGCCAGCAGTGTGAGCACTGCCTACAATGAGCAGTTCTTC
TRBV10-3	TRBJ1-1	few	TRBD1	CAIRQGADEAFF	TGTGCCATCAGACAGGGGGCGGACGAAGCTTTCTTT
TRBV2	TRBJ2-1	.	.	CASRPGTFFSNEQFF	TGTGCCAGCAGGCCCGGGACTTTTTTTAGCAATGAGCAGTTCTTC
TRBV12-3/TRBV12-4	TRBJ2-1	many	TRBD2	CASSLRWPSGRERNEQFF	TGTGCCAGCAGTCTCCGATGGCCGAGCGGGAGGGAAAGAAATGAGCAGTTCTTC
TRBV18	TRBJ1-5	few	TRBD1	CASSSRMTGDSNQPQHF	TGTGCCAGCTCATCACGGATGACAGGGGATAGCAATCAGCCCCAGCATTTT
TRBV6-1	TRBJ2-7	few	TRBD1	CASSDPGTGEREQYF	TGTGCCAGCAGTGACCCCGGGACAGGGGAGCGCGAGCAGTACTTC